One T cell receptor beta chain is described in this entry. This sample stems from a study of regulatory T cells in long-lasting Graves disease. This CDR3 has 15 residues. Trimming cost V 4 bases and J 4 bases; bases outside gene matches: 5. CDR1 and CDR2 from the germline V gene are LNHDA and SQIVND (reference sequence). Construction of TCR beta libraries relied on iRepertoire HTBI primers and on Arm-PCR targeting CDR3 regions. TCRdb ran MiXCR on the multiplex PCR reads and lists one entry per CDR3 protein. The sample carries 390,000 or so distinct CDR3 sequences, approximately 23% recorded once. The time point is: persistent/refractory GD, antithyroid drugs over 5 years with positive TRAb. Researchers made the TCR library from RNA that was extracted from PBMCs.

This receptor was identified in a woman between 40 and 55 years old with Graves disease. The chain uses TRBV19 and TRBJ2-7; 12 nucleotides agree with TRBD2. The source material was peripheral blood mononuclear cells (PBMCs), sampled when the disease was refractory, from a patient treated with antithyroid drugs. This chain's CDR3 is CASSTLTSGSYEQYF. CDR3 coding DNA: TGTGCCAGTAGTACCCTGACTAGCGGGAGTTACGAGCAGTACTTC.